What follows describes a single T cell receptor beta chain. As yet, its antigen is unknown. Germline loops: CDR1 SGHTA, CDR2 FQGNSA. J gave up 0 bases and V 10 bases, and 6 bases lay outside the gene matches. The CDR3 extends over 14 amino acids. UMIs and sample barcodes were carried by the TCR alpha and TCR beta cDNA libraries that 5'RACE produced using constant-segment primers. TCRdb re-analysed the 5' RACE reads in MiXCR, keeping a single row per CDR3 protein. The profile covers about 340,000 distinct CDR3 sequences, with 14% appearing a single time and approximately 20% taken by the ten largest. These data belong to a study of T-cell memory formation after mild COVID-19. Whole-study findings and limits: Clones that contracted from day 15 to 85 had balanced CD4/CD8; later expanders were CD4+ biased. Pre-infection memory contained some responding clones, which suggested that cross-reactive memory had joined. CD4+ clones that contracted lay mainly in CM and EM; CD8+ ones lay in EMRA.

The chain carries TRBV7-2 and TRBJ1-1; 9 positions agree with TRBD1. This clonotype was obtained from a man younger than 35 who had mild COVID-19 (a few samples of this study predate the infection). Cell type and time point are not known. Material: PBMCs or a T cell subset sorted from them (not recorded which). As DNA, the CDR3 is TGTGCCACCACGGGACAGGGCATGAACACTGAAGCTTTCTTT. This translates into CATTGQGMNTEAFF.